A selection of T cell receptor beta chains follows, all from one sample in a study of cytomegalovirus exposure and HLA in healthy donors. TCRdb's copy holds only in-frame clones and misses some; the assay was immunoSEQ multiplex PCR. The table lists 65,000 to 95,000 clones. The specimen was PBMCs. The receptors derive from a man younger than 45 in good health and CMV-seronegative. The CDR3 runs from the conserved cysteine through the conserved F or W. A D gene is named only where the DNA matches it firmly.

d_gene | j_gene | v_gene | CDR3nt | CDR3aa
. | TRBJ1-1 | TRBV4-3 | TGCGCCAGCAGCCAAGTCCCCAGGGGAAATACTGAAGCTTTCTTT | CASSQVPRGNTEAFF
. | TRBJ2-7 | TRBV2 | TGTGCCAGCAGCGCGGGACCTTACTACGAGCAGTACTTC | CASSAGPYYEQYF
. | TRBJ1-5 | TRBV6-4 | TGTGCCAGCAGTGATAGTAGGGGGAGCAATCAGCCCCAGCATTTT | CASSDSRGSNQPQHF
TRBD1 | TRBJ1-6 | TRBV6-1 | TGTGCCAGCAGGGGGACAGGGAATAGCATGGGACCCCTCCACTTT | CASRGTGNSMGPLHF
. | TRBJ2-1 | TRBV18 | TGTGCCAGCTCAGTGGGGGGTTTGCGGATTCGCAATGAGCAGTTCTTC | CASSVGGLRIRNEQFF
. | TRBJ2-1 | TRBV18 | TGTGCCAGCTCACTTTATCCGGGGAGCTCCTACAATGAGCAGTTCTTC | CASSLYPGSSYNEQFF
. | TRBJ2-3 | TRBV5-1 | TGCGCCAGCAGCTTGGACAGTTCTAGCACAGATACGCAGTATTTT | CASSLDSSSTDTQYF
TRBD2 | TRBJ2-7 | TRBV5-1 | TGCGCCAGCAGCTTGGCCGTAGCTAGCGGAGGCTACGAGCAGTACTTC | CASSLAVASGGYEQYF
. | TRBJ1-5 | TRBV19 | TGTGCCAGTAGTATCCCAGGATTCCATAGCAATCAGCCCCAGCATTTT | CASSIPGFHSNQPQHF
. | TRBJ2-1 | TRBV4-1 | TGCGCCAGCAGCCAAGGGCAGGCCCCAACTGAGCAGTTCTTC | CASSQGQAPTEQFF
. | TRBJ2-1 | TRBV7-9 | TGTGCCAGCAGCCGGACAGACGGTGAGCAGTTCTTC | CASSRTDGEQFF
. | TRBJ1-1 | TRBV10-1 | TGCGCCAGCAGTGATCACGGGTACGAAGCTTTCTTT | CASSDHGYEAFF
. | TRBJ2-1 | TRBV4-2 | TGTGCCAGCAGCCAAGTTCGGAGCGAGACTTACAATGAGCAGTTCTTC | CASSQVRSETYNEQFF
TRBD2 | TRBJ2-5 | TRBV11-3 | TGTGCCAGCAGCTTTAGCGGGCAAGAGACCCAGTACTTC | CASSFSGQETQYF
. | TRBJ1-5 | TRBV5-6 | TGTGCCAGCAGCTTCAGGGGCGGAGGCGGTCAGCCCCAGCATTTT | CASSFRGGGGQPQHF
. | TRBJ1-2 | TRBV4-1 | TGCGCCAGCAGCCAACGGACGAGGGACTATGGCTACACCTTC | CASSQRTRDYGYTF
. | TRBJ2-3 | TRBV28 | TGTGCCAGCAGTTCCGGGACTGGCACAGATACGCAGTATTTT | CASSSGTGTDTQYF
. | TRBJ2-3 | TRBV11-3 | TGTGCCAGCAGGCTGGGTTGGGGGGAAGGTAACACAGATACGCAGTATTTT | CASRLGWGEGNTDTQYF
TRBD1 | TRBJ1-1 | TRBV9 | TGTGCCAGCAGCGCCGGACAGGGACGGGCTTTCTTT | CASSAGQGRAFF
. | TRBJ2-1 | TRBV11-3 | TGTGCCAGCAGCCGGGGGGCCTCTGGATACAATGAGCAGTTCTTC | CASSRGASGYNEQFF
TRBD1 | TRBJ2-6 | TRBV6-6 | TGTGCCAGCAACCTCAGGGGGCCTGGGGCCAACGTCCTGACTTTC | CASNLRGPGANVLTF
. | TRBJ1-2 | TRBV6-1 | TGTGCCAGCAGTGTTCAAGGGGGTAGGGACTATGGCTACACCTTC | CASSVQGGRDYGYTF
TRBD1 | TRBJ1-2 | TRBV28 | TGTGCCAGCAGTTTCGGGGCGATTCAGGGGGCGGGCTACACCTTC | CASSFGAIQGAGYTF
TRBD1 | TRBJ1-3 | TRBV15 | TGTGCCACGGGACAGGACCTTAGAAACACCATATATTTT | CATGQDLRNTIYF
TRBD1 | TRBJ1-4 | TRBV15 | TGTGCCACCAGCAGAGTAGGTGCCAGGGGGCGCCTAACTAATGAAAAACTGTTTTTT | CATSRVGARGRLTNEKLFF
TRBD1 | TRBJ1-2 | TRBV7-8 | TGTGCCAGCAGCTTAGCGTCCGGACAGGGGCTTGGCTACACCTTC | CASSLASGQGLGYTF
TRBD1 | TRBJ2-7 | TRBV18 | TGTGCCAGCTCACACATACCGGGACAGGAGGACTACGAGCAGTACTTC | CASSHIPGQEDYEQYF
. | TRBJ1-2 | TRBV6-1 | TGTGCCAGCACTGGGTGGGGGCAGGCCTCTTATGGCTACACCTTC | CASTGWGQASYGYTF
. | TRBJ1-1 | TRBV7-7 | TGTGCTAGCAGCTTGGACAGTAACACTGAAGCTTTCTTT | CASSLDSNTEAFF
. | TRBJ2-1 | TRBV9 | TGTGCCAGCAGCGTAGGGGGAGTATACAATGAGCAGTTCTTC | CASSVGGVYNEQFF
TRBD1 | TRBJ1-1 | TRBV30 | TGTGCCACGAGGGTCCAGGGGGCTATACAAACAACGAACACTGAAGCTTTCTTT | CATRVQGAIQTTNTEAFF
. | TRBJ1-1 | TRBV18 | TGTGCCAGCTCACCATCGCTTGAGCGGTGGGGCACTGAAGCTTTCTTT | CASSPSLERWGTEAFF
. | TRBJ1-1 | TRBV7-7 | TGTGCTAGCAGCTTGTCCCAGAACACTGAAGCTTTCTTT | CASSLSQNTEAFF
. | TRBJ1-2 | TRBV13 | TGTGCCAGCAGCCGGGGGTCCGACTATGGCTACACCTTC | CASSRGSDYGYTF
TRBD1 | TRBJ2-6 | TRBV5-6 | TGTGCCAGCAGCTCGAACAGGGGGGTTCTTGGGGCCAACGTCCTGACTTTC | CASSSNRGVLGANVLTF
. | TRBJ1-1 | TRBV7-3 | TGTGCCAGCAGCTCCGACTGGAACACTGAAGCTTTCTTT | CASSSDWNTEAFF
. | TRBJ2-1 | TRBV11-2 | TGTGCCAGCTCATACAATGAGCAGTTCTTC | CASSYNEQFF
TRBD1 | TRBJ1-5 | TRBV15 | TGTGCCACCAGCGCCCGAGGGGACAGCCGAGGAGCCCAGCATTTT | CATSARGDSRGAQHF
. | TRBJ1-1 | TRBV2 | TGTGCCAGCACCACAGGGAGCCTGGGGGAAGCTTTCTTT | CASTTGSLGEAFF
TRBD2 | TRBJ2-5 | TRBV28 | TGTGCCAGCAGTCCTCGGACTAGCGGGCAAGAGACCCAGTACTTC | CASSPRTSGQETQYF
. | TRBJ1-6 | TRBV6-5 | TGTGCCAGCAGAGGAAGTAGCTCACCCCTCCACTTT | CASRGSSSPLHF
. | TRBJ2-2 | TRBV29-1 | TGCAGCGCCGAGCTTAGGAACACCGGGGAGCTGTTTTTT | CSAELRNTGELFF
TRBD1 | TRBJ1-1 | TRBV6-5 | TGTGCCAGCAGTTACGGGCACAGGGGGCAGGGAACTTTCTTT | CASSYGHRGQGTFF
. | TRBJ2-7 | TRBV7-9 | TGTGCCAGCAGCCTCCAGGGGGAGCAGTACTTC | CASSLQGEQYF
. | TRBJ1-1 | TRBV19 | TGTGCCAGTAGGGAGACAGAAGGGTATGAAGCTTTCTTT | CASRETEGYEAFF
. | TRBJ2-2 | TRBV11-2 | TGTGCCAGCAGTCTGAGGGGGGGAAACACCGGGGAGCTGTTTTTT | CASSLRGGNTGELFF
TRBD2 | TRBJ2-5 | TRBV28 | TGTGCCAGCAGTTCTCAACGACTAGCGGGCTTGGAGACCCAGTACTTC | CASSSQRLAGLETQYF
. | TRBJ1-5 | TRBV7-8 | TGTGCCAGCAGCTTCTGGGGGGTTAGGCGCAATCAGCCCCAGCATTTT | CASSFWGVRRNQPQHF
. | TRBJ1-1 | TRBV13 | TGTGCCAGCAGCTTAGGTAGCCACAGGTGGGAAGCTTTCTTT | CASSLGSHRWEAFF
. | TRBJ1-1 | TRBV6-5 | TGTGCCAGCAGTTACTTCACAGGGACCACTGAAGCTTTCTTT | CASSYFTGTTEAFF
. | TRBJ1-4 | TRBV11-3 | TGTGCCAGCAGCGTAAGCCTGATGGATGAAAAACTGTTTTTT | CASSVSLMDEKLFF